The rows below give T cell receptor beta chains drawn from one sample of a study of monozygotic twins with inflammatory bowel disease. TCRdb re-called the 5' RACE reads, yielding one record per CDR3 amino acid sequence without DNA. Seen in this sample are nearly 450,000 distinct CDR3 sequences; the ten most common clones hold about 2.2%. The sequencing sample was made of blood. The source is a human donor with ulcerative colitis or Crohn's disease, or a healthy co-twin of an affected twin (not recorded which). Each CDR3 is given with its conserved first and last residue. Fields, in order: V gene, J gene, CDR3 length, CDR3 protein.

>TRBV3-1|TRBJ2-5|14
CASSQGALKETQYF
>TRBV5-1|TRBJ1-2|15
CASSPLRGLVDGYTF
>TRBV5-6|TRBJ2-7|15
CASSLSGLAGNEQYF
>TRBV9|TRBJ2-1|14
CASSGSGSGNEQFF
>TRBV6-5|TRBJ2-7|15
CASSYGDSRTYEQYF
>TRBV19|TRBJ2-7|14
CASSVGRGVYEQYF
>TRBV2|TRBJ2-1|15
CASILDRGSINEQFF
>TRBV18|TRBJ1-5|15
CASSPPGTDLRPQHF
>TRBV27|TRBJ1-6|17
CASSSSLRDSRNSPLHF
>TRBV15|TRBJ2-1|15
CATSREPERYNEQFF
>TRBV6-2/TRBV6-3|TRBJ2-3|19
CASSPHGTSGRRSTDTQYF
>TRBV12-3/TRBV12-4|TRBJ1-5|13
CASSFEEDQPQHF
>TRBV20-1|TRBJ2-3|16
CSASLTSGGATDTQYF
>TRBV6-1|TRBJ2-6|15
CASCEVGSGANVLTF
>TRBV12-3/TRBV12-4|TRBJ2-3|14
CASSSSGGRDTQYF
>TRBV6-5|TRBJ2-5|15
CASSYGGPPRETQYF
>TRBV27|TRBJ1-2|15
CASRKSEGHGGGYTF
>TRBV6-2/TRBV6-3|TRBJ2-1|14
CASISGRPSNEQFF
>TRBV20-1|TRBJ1-1|13
CSARDLPGGSAFF
>TRBV3-1|TRBJ2-7|17
CASSQSPGAGGAYEQYF
>TRBV5-1|TRBJ1-2|13
CASSLVENYGYTF
>TRBV3-1|TRBJ1-2|12
CASSQDSWGYTF
>TRBV9|TRBJ2-2|15
CASSPRHTNTGELFF
>TRBV5-5|TRBJ1-2|15
CASSLADRSTDGYTF
>TRBV2|TRBJ1-6|13
CASSGTHNSPLHF
>TRBV20-1|TRBJ2-3|13
CSARDMDFYTQYF
>TRBV7-9|TRBJ2-1|11
CASSYDPPQFF
>TRBV6-6|TRBJ1-1|12
CASSPLRPEAFF
>TRBV19|TRBJ2-7|15
CASSLSGFSSYEQYF
>TRBV28|TRBJ1-2|13
CASSSGIRYGYTF
>TRBV6-5|TRBJ2-2|17
CASSYGWGQGSSGELFF
>TRBV24-1|TRBJ2-7|15
CATSDSTGGIYEQYF
>TRBV10-3|TRBJ2-1|12
CAIGGPTGEQFF
>TRBV29-1|TRBJ1-2|12
CSVDGVSYGYTF
>TRBV6-5|TRBJ2-7|13
CASSPGGSYEQYF
>TRBV29-1|TRBJ1-2|11
CSPKRVGGYTF